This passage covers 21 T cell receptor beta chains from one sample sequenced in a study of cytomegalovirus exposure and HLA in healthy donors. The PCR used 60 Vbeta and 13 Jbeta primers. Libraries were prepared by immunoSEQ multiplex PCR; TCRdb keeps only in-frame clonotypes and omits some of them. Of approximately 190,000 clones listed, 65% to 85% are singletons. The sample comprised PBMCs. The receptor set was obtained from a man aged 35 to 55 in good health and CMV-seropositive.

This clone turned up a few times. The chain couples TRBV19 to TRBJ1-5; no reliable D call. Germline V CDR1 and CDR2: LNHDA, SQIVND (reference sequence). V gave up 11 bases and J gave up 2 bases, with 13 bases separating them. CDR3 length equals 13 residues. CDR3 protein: CASKKRGNQPQHF. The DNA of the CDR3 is TGTGCCTCCAAAAAGCGGGGCAATCAGCCCCAGCATTTT.

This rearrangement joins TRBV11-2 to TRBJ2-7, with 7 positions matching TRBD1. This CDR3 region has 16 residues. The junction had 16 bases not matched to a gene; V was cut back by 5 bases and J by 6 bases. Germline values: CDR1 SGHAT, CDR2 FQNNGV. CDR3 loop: CASSEDGGQRYIEQYF. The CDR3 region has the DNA TGTGCCAGCAGCGAGGATGGGGGACAGCGATACATCGAGCAGTACTTC.

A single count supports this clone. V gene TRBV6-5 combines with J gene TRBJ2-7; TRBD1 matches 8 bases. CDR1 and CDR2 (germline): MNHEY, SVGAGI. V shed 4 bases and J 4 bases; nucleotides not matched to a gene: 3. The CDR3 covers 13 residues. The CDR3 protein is CASSFRGQYEQYF. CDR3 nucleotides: TGTGCCAGCAGTTTCAGGGGGCAATACGAGCAGTACTTC.

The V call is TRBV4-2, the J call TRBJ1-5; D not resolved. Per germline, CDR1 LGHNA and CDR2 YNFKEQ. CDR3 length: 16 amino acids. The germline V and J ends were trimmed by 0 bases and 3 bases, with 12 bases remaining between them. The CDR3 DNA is TGTGCCAGCAGCCAAGAACCCCAACAGCTCAATCAGCCCCAGCATTTT. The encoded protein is CASSQEPQQLNQPQHF.

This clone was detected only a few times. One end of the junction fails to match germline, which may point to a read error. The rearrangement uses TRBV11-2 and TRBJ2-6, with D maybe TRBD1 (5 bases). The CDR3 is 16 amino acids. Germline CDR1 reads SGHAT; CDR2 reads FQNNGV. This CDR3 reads CASSLDLGSGANGLTF. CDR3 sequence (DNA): TGTGCCAGCAGCTTAGATCTAGGCTCTGGGGCCAACGGCCTGACTTTC. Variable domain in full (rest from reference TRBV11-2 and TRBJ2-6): EAGVAQSPRYKIIEKRQSVAFWCNPISGHATLYWYQQILGQGPKLLIQFQNNGVVDDSQLPKDRFSAERLKGVDSTLKIQPAKLEDSAVYLCASSLDLGSGANGLTFGAGSRLTVL.

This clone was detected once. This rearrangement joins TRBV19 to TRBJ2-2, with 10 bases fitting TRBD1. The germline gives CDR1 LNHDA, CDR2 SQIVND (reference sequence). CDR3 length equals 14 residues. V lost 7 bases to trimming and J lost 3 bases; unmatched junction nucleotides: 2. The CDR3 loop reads CASTGTGDTGELFF. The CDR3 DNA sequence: TGTGCCAGTACCGGGACAGGGGACACCGGGGAGCTGTTTTTT.

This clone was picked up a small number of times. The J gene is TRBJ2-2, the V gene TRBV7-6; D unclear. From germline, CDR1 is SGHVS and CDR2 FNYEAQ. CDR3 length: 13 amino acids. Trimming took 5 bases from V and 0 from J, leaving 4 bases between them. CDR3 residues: CASSQTNTGELFF. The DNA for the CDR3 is TGTGCCAGCAGCCAAACGAACACCGGGGAGCTGTTTTTT.

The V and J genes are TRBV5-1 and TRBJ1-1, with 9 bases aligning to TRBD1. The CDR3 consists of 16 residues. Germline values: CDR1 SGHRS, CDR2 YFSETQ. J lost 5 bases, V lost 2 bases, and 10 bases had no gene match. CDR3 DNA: TGCGCCAGCAGCTTCGGGACAGGGCGATCGGGGACTGAAGCTTTCTTT. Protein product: CASSFGTGRSGTEAFF. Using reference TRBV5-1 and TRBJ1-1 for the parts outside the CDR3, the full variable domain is KAGVTQTPRYLIKTRGQQVTLSCSPISGHRSVSWYQQTPGQGLQFLFEYFSETQRNKGNFPGRFSGRQFSNSRSEMNVSTLELGDSALYLCASSFGTGRSGTEAFFGQGTRLTVV.

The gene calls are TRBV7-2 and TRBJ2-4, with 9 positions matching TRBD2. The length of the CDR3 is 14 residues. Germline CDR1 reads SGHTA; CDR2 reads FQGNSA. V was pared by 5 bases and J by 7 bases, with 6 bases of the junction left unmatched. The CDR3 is CASSERGALNIQYF. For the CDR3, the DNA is TGTGCCAGCAGCGAGCGGGGGGCCTTGAACATTCAGTACTTC.

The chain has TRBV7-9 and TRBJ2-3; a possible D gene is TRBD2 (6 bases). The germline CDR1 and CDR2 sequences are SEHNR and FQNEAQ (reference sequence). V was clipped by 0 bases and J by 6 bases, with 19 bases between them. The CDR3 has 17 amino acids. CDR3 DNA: TGTGCCAGCAGCTTAGCGCGGGACCATCCTGTGTGGGATACGCAGTATTTT. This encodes CASSLARDHPVWDTQYF.

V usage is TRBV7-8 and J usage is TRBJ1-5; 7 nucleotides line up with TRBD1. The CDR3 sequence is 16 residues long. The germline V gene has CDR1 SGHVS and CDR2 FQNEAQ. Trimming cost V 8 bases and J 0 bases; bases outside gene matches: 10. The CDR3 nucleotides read TGTGCCAGCCGTGGGGGACAGTTATATAGCAATCAGCCCCAGCATTTT. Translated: CASRGGQLYSNQPQHF.

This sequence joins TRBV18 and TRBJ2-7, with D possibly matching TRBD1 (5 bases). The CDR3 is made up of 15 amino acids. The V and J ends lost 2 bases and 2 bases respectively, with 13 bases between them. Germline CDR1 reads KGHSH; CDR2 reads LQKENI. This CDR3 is CASSPSTGSTYEQYF. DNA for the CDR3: TGTGCCAGCTCACCAAGTACAGGTTCAACCTACGAGCAGTACTTC.

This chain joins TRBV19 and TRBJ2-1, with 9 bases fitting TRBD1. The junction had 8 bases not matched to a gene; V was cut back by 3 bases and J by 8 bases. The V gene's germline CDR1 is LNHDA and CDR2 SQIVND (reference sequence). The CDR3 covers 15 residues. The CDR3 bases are TGTGCCAGTAGTATGAGGACAGGGGAGAACGATGAGCAGTTCTTC. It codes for CASSMRTGENDEQFF.

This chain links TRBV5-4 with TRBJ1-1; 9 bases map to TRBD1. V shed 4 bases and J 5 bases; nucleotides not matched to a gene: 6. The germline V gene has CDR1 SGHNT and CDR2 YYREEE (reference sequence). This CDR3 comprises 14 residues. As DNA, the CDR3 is TGTGCCAGCAGCGCCGGGACAGGGAGTACTGAAGCTTTCTTT. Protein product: CASSAGTGSTEAFF.

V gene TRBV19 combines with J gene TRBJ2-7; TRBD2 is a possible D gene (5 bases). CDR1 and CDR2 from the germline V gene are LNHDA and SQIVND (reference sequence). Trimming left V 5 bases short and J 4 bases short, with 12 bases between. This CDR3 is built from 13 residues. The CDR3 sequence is CASSFGGWYEQYF. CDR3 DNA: TGTGCCAGTAGTTTCGGAGGATGGTACGAGCAGTACTTC.

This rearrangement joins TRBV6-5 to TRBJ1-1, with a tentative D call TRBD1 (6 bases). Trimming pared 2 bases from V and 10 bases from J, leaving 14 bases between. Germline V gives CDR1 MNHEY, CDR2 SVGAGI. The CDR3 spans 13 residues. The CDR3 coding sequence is TGTGCCAGCAGTTACAGGGGGGGGGAAGGAGCTTTCTTT. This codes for CASSYRGGEGAFF.

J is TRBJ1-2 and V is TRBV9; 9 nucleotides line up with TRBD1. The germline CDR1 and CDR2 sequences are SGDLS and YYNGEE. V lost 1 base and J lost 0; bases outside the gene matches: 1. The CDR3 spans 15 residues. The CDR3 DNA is TGTGCCAGCAGCGTAACAGGGGGCACTAACTATGGCTACACCTTC. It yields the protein CASSVTGGTNYGYTF.

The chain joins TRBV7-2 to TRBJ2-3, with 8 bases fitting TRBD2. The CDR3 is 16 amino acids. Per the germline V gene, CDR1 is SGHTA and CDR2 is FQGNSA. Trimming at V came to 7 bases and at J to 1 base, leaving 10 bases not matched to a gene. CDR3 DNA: TGTGCCAGCATCGCCCGGGGGGGCGGGCGCACAGATACGCAGTATTTT. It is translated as CASIARGGGRTDTQYF.

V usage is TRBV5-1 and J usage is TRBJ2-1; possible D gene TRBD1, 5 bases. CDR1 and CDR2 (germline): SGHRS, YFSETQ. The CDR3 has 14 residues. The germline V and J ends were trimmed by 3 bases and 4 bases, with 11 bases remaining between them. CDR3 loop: CASSSGLGYNEQFF. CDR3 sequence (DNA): TGCGCCAGCAGCTCAGGGCTAGGGTACAATGAGCAGTTCTTC. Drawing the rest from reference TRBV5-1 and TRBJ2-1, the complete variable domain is KAGVTQTPRYLIKTRGQQVTLSCSPISGHRSVSWYQQTPGQGLQFLFEYFSETQRNKGNFPGRFSGRQFSNSRSEMNVSTLELGDSALYLCASSSGLGYNEQFFGPGTRLTVL.

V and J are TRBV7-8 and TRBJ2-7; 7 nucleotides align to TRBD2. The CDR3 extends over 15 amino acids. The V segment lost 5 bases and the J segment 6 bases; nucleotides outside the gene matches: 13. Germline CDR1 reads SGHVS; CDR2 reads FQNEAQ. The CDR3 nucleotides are TGTGCCAGCAGCCCTACCGGGACTAACTTTGGCGAGCAGTACTTC. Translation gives CASSPTGTNFGEQYF.

CDR3 DNA: TGTGCCAGCAGGAAGGACAGAATCGACTATGGCTACACCTTC. Its translation is CASRKDRIDYGYTF. The genes are TRBV27 and TRBJ1-2; TRBD1 is a possible D gene (6 bases). V dropped 6 bases and J dropped 3 bases, with 14 bases sitting between them. The CDR3 runs 14 residues. The germline CDR1 and CDR2 sequences are MNHEY and SMNVEV (reference sequence).